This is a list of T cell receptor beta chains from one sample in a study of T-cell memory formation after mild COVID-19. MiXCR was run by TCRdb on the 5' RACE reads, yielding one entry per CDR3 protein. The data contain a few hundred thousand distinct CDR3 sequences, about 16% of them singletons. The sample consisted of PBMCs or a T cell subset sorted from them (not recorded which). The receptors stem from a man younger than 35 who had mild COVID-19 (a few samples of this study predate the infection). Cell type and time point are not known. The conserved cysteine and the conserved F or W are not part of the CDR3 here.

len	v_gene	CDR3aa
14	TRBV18	ASSPGGRATGNTIY
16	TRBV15	ATSRAVGGPVSTDTQY
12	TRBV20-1	SASRTGSGNTIY
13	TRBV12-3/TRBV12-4	ASSTDRGFGQPQH
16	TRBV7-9	ASSLTDWAAGAYNEQF
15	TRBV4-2	ASSQGVAMPGGETQY
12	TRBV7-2	ASSARGGSYGYT
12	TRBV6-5	ASSYAQGVSPLH
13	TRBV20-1	SASNRPTSNSPLH
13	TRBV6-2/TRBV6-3	ASINPARGSTEAF
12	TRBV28	ASSPRGGIDEQF
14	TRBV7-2	ASSLRLAGDKETQY
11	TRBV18	ASSPGTNQPQH
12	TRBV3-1	ASSREGTLYEQY
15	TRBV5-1	ASSLAAGVVSYNEQF
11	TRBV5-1	ASSQTGTDTQY
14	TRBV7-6	ASSSGQGVSPGGYT
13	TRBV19	ASSGTDATNEKLF
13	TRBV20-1	SAMGGFPLDREQF
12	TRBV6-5	ASSSHGTYDGYT
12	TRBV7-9	ASRIEYKNSPLH
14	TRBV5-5	ASSPSWGQGTGELF
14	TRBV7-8	ASSSGREVAKNIQY
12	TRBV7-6	ASSLDSDITEAF
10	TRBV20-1	SARRGSQPQH
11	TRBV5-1	ASSITSGGSQF
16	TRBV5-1	ASSGGVFTGTGRTEAF
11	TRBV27	ASSGEEGNEQY
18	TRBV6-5	ASSYFATSGGPRSTDTQY
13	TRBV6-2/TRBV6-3	ASRSLSGTDYEQY
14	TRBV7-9	ASTLVQGSPTDTQY
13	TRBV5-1	ASSLNGQLSSPLH
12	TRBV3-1	ASSRRQGTAEAF
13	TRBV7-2	ASRFVAGGIEKLF
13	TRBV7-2	ASSYRLAGDNEQF
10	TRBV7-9	ASSAENYGYT
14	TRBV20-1	SARLAGRHVTGTQY
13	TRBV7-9	ASSSGTTPKETQY
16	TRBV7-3	ASSLKGRSVRQNTEAF
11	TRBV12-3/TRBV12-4	ASRGGQLYGYT
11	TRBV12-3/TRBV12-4	ASNARGFQPQH
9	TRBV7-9	ASSPGLRQY
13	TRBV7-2	ASSFSGGAGNIQY
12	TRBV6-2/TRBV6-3	ASSSAGGTYEQY
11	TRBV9	ASSPARTGELF
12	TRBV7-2	ASRAGTLTDTQY
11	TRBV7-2	ASSPGHGQPQH
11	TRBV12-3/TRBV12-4	ASSPGEGDTQY
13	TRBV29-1	SVEPPGAINQPQH
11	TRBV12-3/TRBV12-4	ASSFGTSYEQY
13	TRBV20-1	SASRAGGTKNIQY
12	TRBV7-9	ASKPGTGRDEQF
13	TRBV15	ATSRQGEGVKEQY
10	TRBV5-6	ASSWSNSPLH
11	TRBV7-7	ASSPDYTGELF